The source of this TCR beta chain is a study of Graves' ophthalmopathy and Graves' hyperthyroidism. Overall study results and limits: Most expanded thyroid clonotypes above 0.001 frequency also appeared in blood.

Trimming shortened V by 2 bases and J by 11 bases, and 9 bases separated the two germline ends. The length of the CDR3 is 11 residues. Germline V lookup: CDR1 KGHSH, CDR2 LQKENI. Amplification of the TCR beta CDR3 regions used RNA transcripts (as template). First-round RT-PCR relied on HTBI primers, and a second-round multiplex PCR came next. MiXCR was run by TCRdb on the multiplex PCR reads, yielding one entry per CDR3 protein. Found here are some 1.1 million distinct CDR3 sequences, around a third of them singletons; the top ten hold around 10%. With respect to this clonotype: Antigen specificity is unknown.

Newly diagnosed hyperthyroidism donors, aged 18 to 65, duration under 2 months. The chain carries TRBV18 and TRBJ1-1; possibly TRBD1 for D (6 bases). The sample was peripheral blood or thyroid tissue (not recorded which). The clonotype comes from an adult man with Graves' hyperthyroidism. CDR3 coding DNA: TGTGCCAGCTCACCAAACAGGGAGGCTTTCTTT. Its protein product is CASSPNREAFF. The variable domain in full, with the rest retrieved from reference TRBV18 and TRBJ1-1, is NAGVMQNPRHLVRRRGQEARLRCSPMKGHSHVYWYRQLPEEGLKFMVYLQKENIIDESGMPKERFSAEFPKEGPSILRIQQVVRGDSAAYFCASSPNREAFFGQGTRLTVV.